These 27 T cell receptor beta chains were all obtained from the same sample, sequenced in a study of OX40 agonist ivuxolimab in advanced cancers. Sequencing used immunoSEQ multiplex PCR; TCRdb keeps in-frame clones, though not all of them. The sample carries 55,000 to 75,000 clones, roughly 90% recorded once. The source was CD4+ or CD8+ T cells sorted from blood, collected in a trial of the OX40 agonist ivuxolimab. The receptor set was obtained from an adult with an advanced solid tumor such as melanoma, head and neck, liver or kidney cancer.

The chain couples TRBV2 to TRBJ2-5, with 9 bases matching TRBD1. The CDR3 runs 14 residues. CDR1 SNHLY and CDR2 FYNNEI come from the germline V gene. The J segment lost 5 bases and the V segment lost 5 bases, leaving 6 bases of the junction unmatched. The CDR3 protein is CASSWGQGGETQYF. CDR3 DNA: TGTGCCAGCAGTTGGGGACAGGGTGGGGAGACCCAGTACTTC. The full variable domain, its missing parts supplied by reference TRBV2 and TRBJ2-5, is EPEVTQTPSHQVTQMGQEVILRCVPISNHLYFYWYRQILGQKVEFLVSFYNNEISEKSEIFDDQFSVERPDGSNFTLKIRSTKLEDSAMYFCASSWGQGGETQYFGPGTRLLVL.

This sequence joins TRBV27 and TRBJ1-1; D is unresolved. Germline values: CDR1 MNHEY, CDR2 SMNVEV (reference sequence). Trimming took 0 bases from V and 2 from J, leaving 10 bases between them. The CDR3 extends over 15 amino acids. CDR3 amino acids: CASSLSNGVNTEAFF. CDR3 DNA: TGTGCCAGCAGTTTATCGAATGGGGTTAACACTGAAGCTTTCTTT.

The DNA for the CDR3 is TGTGCCAGCAGTGAGAGGGTGGTAAAAAACATTCAGTACTTC. Amino acids: CASSERVVKNIQYF. The rearrangement uses TRBV6-5 and TRBJ2-4, with a tentative D call TRBD2 (5 bases). The ends were cut back, 5 bases at V and 4 bases at J, with 12 bases in the middle. Germline CDR1 and CDR2: MNHEY and SVGAGI. The CDR3 runs 14 residues.

The chain is built from TRBV5-4 and TRBJ2-3, with D tentatively TRBD2 (5 bases). V was trimmed by 4 bases and J by 8 bases, leaving 17 bases between them. CDR1 SGHNT and CDR2 YYREEE come from the germline V gene (reference sequence). The CDR3 extends over 14 amino acids. The CDR3 here is CASSQSGPPGTQYF. The CDR3 nucleotides read TGTGCCAGCAGCCAGAGCGGCCCTCCGGGTACGCAGTATTTT. The full variable domain, rest sourced from reference TRBV5-4 and TRBJ2-3, is ETGVTQSPTHLIKTRGQQVTLRCSSQSGHNTVSWYQQALGQGPQFIFQYYREEENGRGNFPPRFSGLQFPNYSSELNVNALELDDSALYLCASSQSGPPGTQYFGPGTRLTVL.

Regarding this clone: Other DNA sequences of this sample code for an identical CDR3. The chain carries TRBV7-2 and TRBJ2-5, with TRBD2 matching over 8 bases. Trimming cost V 3 bases and J 5 bases; bases outside gene matches: 2. CDR1 is SGHTA and CDR2 is FQGNSA in the germline V gene. The CDR3 consists of 13 residues. In DNA form, the CDR3 reads TGTGCCAGCAGCTTGTCGGGAGGGGAGACCCAGTACTTC. This sequence encodes CASSLSGGETQYF. Looking up the rest from reference TRBV7-2 and TRBJ2-5 gives the full variable domain: GAGVSQSPSNKVTEKGKDVELRCDPISGHTALYWYRQSLGQGLEFLIYFQGNSAPDKSGLPSDRFSAERTGGSVSTLTIQRTQQEDSAVYLCASSLSGGETQYFGPGTRLLVL.

The J gene is TRBJ2-7, the V gene TRBV12-1; the table names TRBD2, a call not compared with the DNA. TRBV12-1 is described as a pseudogene. This CDR3 contains 15 residues. CDR3 DNA sequence: TGTGCCAGCTCCCCCCCCCAGCGGATCTCCTACGAGCAGTACTTC. Its translation: CASSPPQRISYEQYF.

V and J are TRBV5-4 and TRBJ2-2; D remains unclear. In germline, CDR1 is SGHNT, CDR2 YYREEE (reference sequence). The CDR3 runs to 16 residues. The germline V and J ends were trimmed by 4 bases and 3 bases, with 16 bases remaining between them. The chain's CDR3 is CASSADGRLYTGELFF. CDR3 DNA sequence: TGTGCCAGCAGCGCCGACGGTCGGCTGTACACCGGGGAGCTGTTTTTT.

V usage is TRBV29-1 and J usage is TRBJ2-4; D is perhaps TRBD1 (6 bases). This CDR3 region has 13 residues. V shed 1 base and J shed 5 bases, with 9 bases lying between them. Germline V gene sequence: CDR1 SQVTM, CDR2 ANQGSEA. CDR3 sequence: CSVEGQGQNIQYF. In nucleotides, the CDR3 is TGCAGCGTTGAAGGCCAGGGGCAAAACATTCAGTACTTC.

J is TRBJ2-1 and V is TRBV28, with no clear D. Germline V gene data show CDR1 as MDHEN and CDR2 as SYDVKM. V shed 1 base and J shed 7 bases, with 5 bases lying between them. The CDR3 is 12 amino acids. In DNA, the CDR3 is TGTGCCAGCAGTTTATCTAGGAATGAGCAGTTCTTC. It specifies CASSLSRNEQFF.

The rearrangement joins TRBV7-3 to TRBJ2-2, with D unresolved. This CDR3 is 12 amino acids long. V lost 6 bases to trimming and J lost 2 bases, with 4 bases between them. Germline V gives CDR1 SGHTA, CDR2 FQGTGA. The CDR3 is CASRPNTGELFF. The CDR3 region has the DNA TGTGCCAGCAGACCCAACACCGGGGAGCTGTTTTTT.

CDR3 region: CSVDPQREQYF. CDR3 sequence (DNA): TGCAGCGTTGATCCCCAGCGCGAGCAGTACTTC. V and J are TRBV29-1 and TRBJ2-7; D uncertain. The germline V gene has CDR1 SQVTM and CDR2 ANQGSEA. The CDR3 is 11 residues long. Trimming removed 3 bases from V and 6 bases from J, with 9 bases in between.

The chain has TRBV7-8 and TRBJ2-1; TRBD2 aligns across 12 bases. The CDR3 runs 18 residues. Germline V gene lookup returns CDR1 SGHVS and CDR2 FQNEAQ. The V gene end was trimmed by 2 bases and the J gene end by 1 base; junction bases not matched to a gene: 6. The CDR3 loop reads CASSLLTSGGVSYNEQFF. In DNA form, the CDR3 reads TGTGCCAGCAGCTTATTGACTAGCGGGGGCGTTTCCTACAATGAGCAGTTCTTC.

CDR3 region: CARRGPTDTQYF. CDR3 nucleotides: TGTGCCCGCAGGGGGCCCACAGATACGCAGTATTTT. The chain recombines TRBV30 with TRBJ2-3; 8 bases are shared with TRBD1. Germline CDR1 reads GTSNPN; CDR2 reads SVGIG (reference sequence). CDR3 length: 12 amino acids. V lost 8 bases, J lost 2 bases, and 3 bases stayed unmatched.

The chain is built from TRBV5-4 and TRBJ2-4; D may be TRBD2 (6 bases). The CDR3 is made up of 14 amino acids. The germline V and J ends were trimmed by 4 bases and 4 bases, with 12 bases remaining between them. From germline, CDR1 is SGHNT and CDR2 YYREEE (reference sequence). CDR3 in amino acids: CASSVTGTKNIQYF. CDR3 nucleotides: TGTGCCAGCAGCGTCACCGGGACTAAAAACATTCAGTACTTC.

The chain joins TRBV11-2 to TRBJ1-5; possible D gene TRBD1, 5 bases. Trimming pared 5 bases from V and 7 bases from J, leaving 15 bases between. Germline-derived CDR1 and CDR2 are SGHAT and FQNNGV. The CDR3 has 14 residues. CDR3 amino acids: CASSASDGGQPQHF. The CDR3 DNA follows: TGTGCCAGCAGCGCCTCCGACGGGGGACAGCCCCAGCATTTT.

This chain uses TRBV5-6 with TRBJ1-4; possible D gene TRBD1, 5 bases. V was clipped by 1 base and J by 7 bases, with 8 bases between them. The CDR3 is 13 amino acids. In germline, CDR1 is SGHDT, CDR2 YYEEEE. The CDR3 sequence is CASSLWGLEKLFF. For the CDR3, the DNA is TGTGCCAGCAGCTTGTGGGGCCTTGAAAAACTGTTTTTT.

V usage is TRBV7-9 and J usage is TRBJ1-1, with D unresolved. Germline loops: CDR1 SEHNR, CDR2 FQNEAQ (reference sequence). V gave up 3 bases and J gave up 4 bases, with 12 bases separating them. There are 14 residues in the CDR3. This CDR3 is CASSLVPLTTEAFF. The CDR3 nucleotides are TGTGCCAGCAGCTTGGTCCCGTTGACCACTGAAGCTTTCTTT.

The chain links TRBV2 to TRBJ1-1; perhaps TRBD1 as D (6 bases). Germline values: CDR1 SNHLY, CDR2 FYNNEI. V gave up 1 base and J gave up 11 bases, with 11 bases separating them. There are 12 residues in the CDR3. CDR3 sequence: CASSEGGLRAFF. DNA for the CDR3: TGTGCCAGCAGTGAAGGGGGGCTCAGGGCTTTCTTT.

The J gene is TRBJ2-2, the V gene TRBV7-3; possible D gene TRBD1, 6 bases. Trimming took off 4 bases at V and 7 bases at J, with 16 bases between the two ends. Germline CDR1 SGHTA, CDR2 FQGTGA. CDR3 length: 15 amino acids. Here the CDR3 reads CASSYYRVEGGELFF. CDR3 coding DNA: TGTGCCAGCAGCTACTACAGGGTTGAAGGCGGGGAGCTGTTTTTT.

This sequence joins TRBV11-3 and TRBJ2-1; the D is unclear. Trimming removed 2 bases from V and 0 bases from J, with 17 bases in between. CDR1 and CDR2 (germline): SGHNT, YENEEA. The CDR3 has 18 amino acids. This CDR3 is CASSLMLTSTYSYNEQFF. The CDR3 coding sequence is TGTGCCAGCAGCTTAATGCTAACTTCCACCTACTCCTACAATGAGCAGTTCTTC. Combining the CDR3 with reference TRBV11-3 and TRBJ2-1 gives the whole variable domain EAGVVQSPRYKIIEKKQPVAFWCNPISGHNTLYWYLQNLGQGPELLIRYENEEAVDDSQLPKDRFSAERLKGVDSTLKIQPAELGDSAVYLCASSLMLTSTYSYNEQFFGPGTRLTVL.

This CDR3 reads CASSERQGIGWWGQYF. CDR3 DNA sequence: TGCGCCAGCAGTGAAAGGCAGGGCATAGGGTGGTGGGGGCAGTATTTT. The chain couples TRBV10-1 to TRBJ2-3; TRBD1 is a possible D gene (5 bases). Germline CDR1 and CDR2: WNHNN and SYGVQD (reference sequence). Trimming cost V 3 bases and J 11 bases, with 24 bases left between them. The CDR3 is 16 residues long.

The chain has TRBV5-1 and TRBJ2-1, with a weak D call TRBD2 (5 bases). Germline CDR1 reads SGHRS; CDR2 reads YFSETQ. This CDR3 is built from 15 residues. Between the trimmed V and J ends, which lost 4 bases and 0 bases, there was a span of 11 bases. The CDR3 DNA follows: TGCGCCAGCAGCGGATTAGCGAGCTCCTACAATGAGCAGTTCTTC. Its protein product is CASSGLASSYNEQFF.

The V and J genes are TRBV4-3 and TRBJ2-3; D gene ambiguous. V lost 0 bases, J lost 2 bases, and 15 bases lay in between. This CDR3 region has 17 residues. The germline V gene encodes CDR1 LGHNA and CDR2 YSLEER. CDR3 in amino acids: CASSQDLEVVFTDTQYF. CDR3 sequence (DNA): TGCGCCAGCAGCCAAGATCTCGAGGTCGTCTTCACAGATACGCAGTATTTT.

This clone was counted only a few times. This chain connects TRBV10-3 to TRBJ2-7; D not resolved. The CDR3 covers 12 residues. V was clipped by 6 bases and J by 0 bases, with 6 bases between them. CDR1 is ENHRY and CDR2 is SYGVKD in the germline V gene. The CDR3, as DNA: TGTGCCATCAGGGGTGACTCCTACGAGCAGTACTTC. This codes for CAIRGDSYEQYF.

V gene TRBV6-1 combines with J gene TRBJ2-7; 7 bases map to TRBD1. V lost 6 bases, J lost 2 bases, and 4 bases stayed unmatched. Per the germline V gene, CDR1 is MNHNS and CDR2 is SASEGT. CDR3 length: 13 residues. The CDR3 protein is CASRRQGAYEQYF. CDR3 DNA: TGTGCCAGCAGAAGACAGGGCGCCTACGAGCAGTACTTC.

The V call is TRBV2, the J call TRBJ2-5, with 8 bases fitting TRBD1. Losses at the gene ends were 8 bases for V and 1 base for J; bases not matched to a gene: 9. Germline V gene lookup returns CDR1 SNHLY and CDR2 FYNNEI. The CDR3 has 15 amino acids. CDR3 sequence (DNA): TGTGCCAGCCAGGCGAAGACAGGGGCCCAAGAGACCCAGTACTTC. Residues: CASQAKTGAQETQYF. Combining the CDR3 with reference TRBV2 and TRBJ2-5 gives the whole variable domain EPEVTQTPSHQVTQMGQEVILRCVPISNHLYFYWYRQILGQKVEFLVSFYNNEISEKSEIFDDQFSVERPDGSNFTLKIRSTKLEDSAMYFCASQAKTGAQETQYFGPGTRLLVL.

Only one count was recorded for this clone. The rearrangement uses TRBV30 and TRBJ2-2; D may be TRBD2 (5 bases). The germline V gene has CDR1 GTSNPN and CDR2 SVGIG (reference sequence). CDR3 length equals 11 residues. V lost 4 bases, J lost 7 bases, and 7 bases lay in between. CDR3: CAWIRGGELFF. CDR3 coding DNA: TGTGCCTGGATTCGGGGCGGGGAGCTGTTTTTT.